Below, 27 T cell receptor beta chains from the same sample are listed, as sequenced in a study of cytomegalovirus exposure and HLA in healthy donors (dated by TCRdb to about 2017). The method was the immunoSEQ multiplex PCR assay. Imported from immuneACCESS, the table was reduced by TCRdb to in-frame sequences with V and J called. These copies leave out some clones; in studies compared against another copy, an unresolved V gene accounts for under half, and the cause of the remainder is not known. The sample data list 130,000 to 150,000 clones, and roughly nine tenths of these were observed just once. The ten top clones hold about 10% of the sample. Specimen: PBMCs. These receptors were taken from a young woman in good health and CMV-seropositive.

V is TRBV7-8 and J is TRBJ2-3, with 9 bases lining up with TRBD1. With 1 base clipped from V and 3 bases from J, the junction kept 17 bases outside the gene matches. Germline-derived CDR1 and CDR2 are SGHVS and FQNEAQ. This CDR3 is built from 20 residues. The DNA of the CDR3 is TGTGCCAGCAGCTTAGGGGGGACAGGGAGGTTTCGAGCCAGGACAGATACGCAGTATTTT. It specifies CASSLGGTGRFRARTDTQYF.

The genes are TRBV19 and TRBJ2-3, with D perhaps matching TRBD2 (5 bases). Trimming left V 6 bases short and J 2 bases short, with 12 bases between. Germline CDR1 and CDR2: LNHDA and SQIVND (reference sequence). There are 14 residues in the CDR3. CDR3 nucleotide sequence: TGTGCCAGTAGCCTCGGGGTTAACACAGATACGCAGTATTTT. Translating gives CASSLGVNTDTQYF. Drawing the rest from reference TRBV19 and TRBJ2-3, the complete variable domain is DGGITQSPKYLFRKEGQNVTLSCEQNLNHDAMYWYRQDPGQGLRLIYYSQIVNDFQKGDIAEGYSVSREKKESFPLTVTSAQKNPTAFYLCASSLGVNTDTQYFGPGTRLTVL.

The genes are TRBV5-1 and TRBJ2-7; 8 bases are a match to TRBD2. Germline V lookup: CDR1 SGHRS, CDR2 YFSETQ. The ends lost 0 bases at V and 6 bases at J; junction bases unmatched: 2. The CDR3 spans 13 residues. CDR3 sequence: CASSLAGTSEQYF. The CDR3 DNA reads as TGCGCCAGCAGCTTGGCCGGGACTAGCGAGCAGTACTTC.

V usage is TRBV4-1 and J usage is TRBJ2-7; the D gene is possibly TRBD1 (6 bases). V gave up 3 bases and J gave up 3 bases, with 15 bases separating them. Germline CDR1 is MGHRA and CDR2 is YSYEKL. CDR3 length: 15 residues. CDR3 nucleotide sequence: TGCGCCAGCAGCCAGAGACGTGAAGGGGGCTACGAGCAGTACTTC. Translated: CASSQRREGGYEQYF.

The chain uses TRBV19 and TRBJ1-2, with a weak D call TRBD1 (5 bases). CDR3 length: 14 amino acids. Germline CDR1 is LNHDA and CDR2 is SQIVND (reference sequence). Trimming removed 2 bases at V and 6 bases at J, with 13 bases between. CDR3 sequence reads: CASSISGRVHGYTF. As DNA, the CDR3 is TGTGCCAGTAGTATATCCGGCAGGGTGCATGGCTACACCTTC.

Only a few counts were recorded for this clone. The chain joins TRBV2 to TRBJ1-2, with TRBD1 matching over 7 bases. The V gene end was trimmed by 6 bases and the J gene end by 13 bases; junction bases not matched to a gene: 11. The CDR3 loop spans 12 amino acids. Germline V CDR1 and CDR2: SNHLY, FYNNEI. CDR3 residues: CASSWTGGDSTF. In DNA, the CDR3 is TGTGCCAGCAGCTGGACAGGAGGAGATAGCACCTTC.

V is TRBV10-3 and J is TRBJ2-2; 10 bases match TRBD2. Unmatched junction bases numbered 4, after V lost 0 bases and J lost 6 bases. The CDR3 runs to 16 residues. CDR1 is ENHRY, CDR2 SYGVKD, per germline. The CDR3 DNA reads TGTGCCATCAGTGAGTCGGCCAGCGGGGGGGCCGGGGAGCTGTTTTTT. It encodes CAISESASGGAGELFF.

The rearrangement links TRBV28 to TRBJ2-6, with 8 bases matching TRBD2. CDR1 and CDR2 (germline): MDHEN, SYDVKM. The J segment lost 2 bases and the V segment lost 3 bases, leaving 6 bases of the junction unmatched. The CDR3 length is 17 residues. The CDR3 is CASSFSRGGPGANVLTF. The CDR3 DNA sequence: TGTGCCAGCAGTTTCTCTCGGGGGGGCCCTGGGGCCAACGTCCTGACTTTC.

This rearrangement joins TRBV28 to TRBJ1-4; a weak D match, TRBD1 (6 bases). The CDR3 sequence is 14 residues long. Germline values: CDR1 MDHEN, CDR2 SYDVKM. V was cut by 2 bases and J by 5 bases, with 9 bases left in between. This chain's CDR3 is CASSLGGRNEKLFF. The CDR3 DNA sequence: TGTGCCAGCAGTTTAGGGGGCAGGAATGAAAAACTGTTTTTT.

V usage is TRBV27 and J usage is TRBJ2-2; 12 positions match TRBD2. The CDR3 runs to 18 residues. CDR1 and CDR2 (germline): MNHEY, SMNVEV (reference sequence). Germline trimming cut 5 bases from V and 0 bases from J; bases unmatched to any gene: 7. CDR3 amino acids: CASSVTSGGTTNTGELFF. DNA for the CDR3: TGTGCCAGCAGTGTCACTAGCGGGGGGACCACGAACACCGGGGAGCTGTTTTTT.

The rearrangement links TRBV11-2 to TRBJ2-3, with 10 bases fitting TRBD2. The CDR3 covers 15 residues. Trimming took 5 bases from V and 7 from J; bases not matched to a gene: 9. The germline V gene has CDR1 SGHAT and CDR2 FQNNGV. CDR3 in amino acids: CASSPERGGLYTQYF. In DNA form, the CDR3 reads TGTGCCAGCAGCCCAGAGCGGGGGGGCCTATATACGCAGTATTTT. Using reference TRBV11-2 and TRBJ2-3 for the parts outside the CDR3, the full variable domain is EAGVAQSPRYKIIEKRQSVAFWCNPISGHATLYWYQQILGQGPKLLIQFQNNGVVDDSQLPKDRFSAERLKGVDSTLKIQPAKLEDSAVYLCASSPERGGLYTQYFGPGTRLTVL.

This rearrangement joins TRBV6-5 to TRBJ2-2; 7 bases are shared with TRBD1. CDR3 length: 15 residues. CDR1 and CDR2 (germline): MNHEY, SVGAGI. The ends lost 10 bases at V and 1 base at J; junction bases unmatched: 9. CDR3 loop: CATHRGWENTGELFF. Here the CDR3 DNA reads TGTGCCACCCACAGGGGATGGGAGAACACCGGGGAGCTGTTTTTT.

This clone has only a few counts. CDR3 nucleotides: TGTGCCAGCAGCGCCCCGGGACTAGCCGTTCCGTACGAGCAGTACTTC. It translates to CASSAPGLAVPYEQYF. The chain employs TRBV5-4 and TRBJ2-7, with TRBD2 matching 9 bases. Trimming removed 4 bases from V and 4 bases from J; junction bases left unmatched: 12. Per germline, CDR1 SGHNT and CDR2 YYREEE (reference sequence). This CDR3 is built from 16 residues. Full variable domain (rest looked up from reference TRBV5-4 and TRBJ2-7): ETGVTQSPTHLIKTRGQQVTLRCSSQSGHNTVSWYQQALGQGPQFIFQYYREEENGRGNFPPRFSGLQFPNYSSELNVNALELDDSALYLCASSAPGLAVPYEQYFGPGTRLTVT.

The V gene is TRBV18, the J gene TRBJ1-1, with D perhaps TRBD1 (5 bases). Per the germline V gene, CDR1 is KGHSH and CDR2 is LQKENI. The CDR3 runs to 14 residues. V was cut by 4 bases and J by 1 base, with 10 bases left in between. Here the CDR3 DNA reads TGTGCCAGCTCACTCCGGGGGAAGAACACTGAAGCTTTCTTT. Its translation is CASSLRGKNTEAFF.

The V and J genes are TRBV25-1 and TRBJ2-3; 8 bases map to TRBD1. V trimming: 2 bases; J trimming: 3 bases; junction bases outside the gene matches: 7. CDR1 is MGHDK and CDR2 is SYGVNS in the germline V gene. The CDR3 contains 16 residues. CDR3 bases: TGTGCCAGCAGTGAAAGATCGAGGACAGGGACAGATACGCAGTATTTT. Translating it yields CASSERSRTGTDTQYF. The full variable domain, rest sourced from reference TRBV25-1 and TRBJ2-3, is EADIYQTPRYLVIGTGKKITLECSQTMGHDKMYWYQQDPGMELHLIHYSYGVNSTEKGDLSSESTVSRIRTEHFPLTLESARPSHTSQYLCASSERSRTGTDTQYFGPGTRLTVL.

The chain combines TRBV5-4 with TRBJ2-1; 8 positions agree with TRBD2. The CDR3 has 15 residues. The J segment lost 4 bases and the V segment lost 0 bases, leaving 3 bases of the junction unmatched. Germline V lookup: CDR1 SGHNT, CDR2 YYREEE (reference sequence). CDR3 sequence: CASSLGRGGYNEQFF. As DNA, the CDR3 is TGTGCCAGCAGCTTGGGTCGGGGGGGGTACAATGAGCAGTTCTTC.

The rearrangement joins TRBV6-1 to TRBJ1-2, with 10 bases aligning to TRBD1. The CDR3 length is 12 residues. V lost 10 bases to trimming and J lost 4 bases; unmatched junction nucleotides: 3. CDR1 is MNHNS and CDR2 is SASEGT in the germline V gene. The chain's CDR3 is CATGQGGYGYTF. The CDR3 nucleotides are TGTGCCACAGGACAGGGGGGCTATGGCTACACCTTC.

The gene calls are TRBV21-1 and TRBJ2-7; TRBD1 is the table's D call, not checked against the DNA. TRBV21-1 is classified as a pseudogene. This CDR3 contains 15 residues. The CDR3 protein is CASSKGTGIGYEQYF. In DNA form, the CDR3 reads TGTGCCAGCAGCAAAGGGACAGGGATAGGTTACGAGCAGTACTTC.

The V gene is TRBV5-1, the J gene TRBJ2-5; 8 bases map to TRBD1. This CDR3 spans 16 amino acids. Germline values: CDR1 SGHRS, CDR2 YFSETQ. The V segment lost 2 bases and the J segment 5 bases; nucleotides outside the gene matches: 11. The CDR3, as DNA: TGCGCCAGCAGCTTAGCGGCAGGGGGCGGATTTGAGACCCAGTACTTC. It specifies CASSLAAGGGFETQYF.

CDR3 protein: CASSYGQVNEKLFF. Here the CDR3 DNA reads TGTGCCAGCAGTTACGGGCAGGTGAATGAAAAACTGTTTTTT. The chain links TRBV6-5 to TRBJ1-4; D uncertain. V was clipped by 2 bases and J by 5 bases, with 9 bases between them. The CDR3 runs 14 residues. The V gene's germline CDR1 is MNHEY and CDR2 SVGAGI.

The chain is built from TRBV30 and TRBJ1-2, with D possibly being TRBD1 (5 bases). CDR1 and CDR2 (germline): GTSNPN, SVGIG (reference sequence). Trimming left V 3 bases short and J 7 bases short, with 18 bases between. This CDR3 spans 14 amino acids. CDR3 sequence (DNA): TGTGCCTGGAGAAGGGGCCCTGGCTCAACTGGCTACACCTTC. It is translated as CAWRRGPGSTGYTF.

This chain joins TRBV10-3 and TRBJ2-1; 8 bases line up with TRBD1. Germline CDR1 is ENHRY and CDR2 is SYGVKD. J lost 3 bases, V lost 4 bases, and 2 bases had no gene match. The CDR3 is 14 residues long. As DNA, the CDR3 is TGTGCCATCAGTGCAGGGGGCGGCTACAATGAGCAGTTCTTC. This translates into CAISAGGGYNEQFF.

The genes are TRBV7-9 and TRBJ1-5, with 9 nucleotides matching TRBD1. The CDR3 runs 17 residues. Germline assignment: CDR1 SEHNR and CDR2 FQNEAQ (reference sequence). J was trimmed by 2 bases and V by 4 bases; bases with no gene match: 9. The CDR3 protein is CASSSYRGRRGNQPQHF. Here the CDR3 DNA reads TGTGCCAGCAGCTCCTACAGGGGGCGCAGGGGCAATCAGCCCCAGCATTTT.

The V gene is TRBV2, the J gene TRBJ2-3; D may be TRBD2 (5 bases). CDR1 is SNHLY, CDR2 FYNNEI, per germline. This CDR3 region has 13 residues. Trimming cost V 3 bases and J 13 bases, with 17 bases left between them. The CDR3 loop reads CASSDYETLGEYF. The CDR3 nucleotides read TGTGCCAGCAGTGATTATGAGACACTCGGGGAGTATTTT.

The rearrangement joins TRBV30 to TRBJ1-1; possibly TRBD1 for D (5 bases). Trimming removed 5 bases from V and 4 bases from J, with 14 bases in between. Germline-derived CDR1 and CDR2 are GTSNPN and SVGIG (reference sequence). CDR3 length equals 13 residues. For the CDR3, the DNA is TGTGCCTGGCAGACAGCGTGGGGCACTGAAGCTTTCTTT. This encodes CAWQTAWGTEAFF.

This chain connects TRBV18 to TRBJ2-7; 8 bases match TRBD1. CDR3 size: 15 residues. The germline gives CDR1 KGHSH, CDR2 LQKENI. V lost 0 bases, J lost 4 bases, and 5 bases stayed unmatched. In nucleotides, the CDR3 is TGTGCCAGCTCACCACCTGACAGGGGTGGGTACGAGCAGTACTTC. It codes for CASSPPDRGGYEQYF.

The V gene is TRBV30, the J gene TRBJ2-1; 9 bases fit TRBD2. The V segment lost 0 bases and the J segment 1 base; nucleotides outside the gene matches: 4. Germline assignment: CDR1 GTSNPN and CDR2 SVGIG (reference sequence). The CDR3 sequence is 16 residues long. The CDR3 bases are TGTGCCTGGAGTGTATCCCTAGCGGGGTCCTACAATGAGCAGTTCTTC. Encoded protein: CAWSVSLAGSYNEQFF.